This T cell receptor (beta chain) was identified in a study of blood T cell repertoires in COVID-19. Study-level background: Sites in the United States, Italy and Spain provided acute and convalescent COVID-19 samples. T cells, B-cell-depleted T cells, or PBMCs supplied cDNA or gDNA.

In the original processing: Nucleated cell number was recorded as an estimate derived from reference gene primer amplification. The assay was immunoSEQ multiplex PCR, and TCRdb's table has in-frame clones only and misses some. V, J and clone size derive from that table, while D and trimming were established from the DNA sequence. This sample yields around 45,000 clones, of which 91% are seen a single time; around 6.4% belongs to the top ten. Sequencing was performed on peripheral blood. This TCR was recovered from a man in his 70s with active COVID-19.

Here the CDR3 DNA reads TGTGCCAGCAGCCCGGACAGGAACTATGGCTACACCTTC. Amino acids: CASSPDRNYGYTF. The chain links TRBV7-9 to TRBJ1-2; 7 bases are shared with TRBD1. Germline V CDR1 and CDR2: SEHNR, FQNEAQ (reference sequence). Trimming removed 5 bases from V and 2 bases from J; junction bases left unmatched: 2. The CDR3 length is 13 residues.